Below, 14 T cell receptor beta chains from the same sample are listed, as sequenced in a study of chemoradiotherapy in HPV16-positive cancers. Repertoires were generated with immunoSEQ multiplex PCR, while TCRdb's copy carries only in-frame clones and drops some. The sample yields some 4,900 clones, over 70% seen once. Sample: tumor tissue, taken from a patient who underwent chemoradiotherapy. The source of these receptors is a human donor with HPV-associated anogenital cancer.

The J gene is TRBJ2-5, the V gene TRBV5-1; the match to TRBD1 covers 11 bases. The J call is doubtful: the DNA matches TRBJ2-7 better. This CDR3 region has 15 residues. CDR1 is SGHRS, CDR2 YFSETQ, per germline. The CDR3 DNA follows: TGCGCCAGCAGCTCCGGGACAGGGGGATTCTACGAGCAGTACTTC. This gives the protein CASSSGTGGFYEQYF.

The DNA for the CDR3 is TGTGCCAGCAGTTACGGGCAGGAGGCGGGAGAAGCTTTCTTT. Encoded protein: CASSYGQEAGEAFF. The gene calls are TRBV6-5 and TRBJ1-1, with unresolved D. The germline V and J ends were trimmed by 2 bases and 8 bases, with 15 bases remaining between them. There are 14 residues in the CDR3. CDR1 and CDR2 from the germline V gene are MNHEY and SVGAGI.

The chain links TRBV5-1 to TRBJ2-5; TRBD1 is a possible D gene (6 bases). The CDR3 is 15 residues long. Trimming stripped 1 base from V and 5 bases from J, with 15 bases between. Per germline, CDR1 SGHRS and CDR2 YFSETQ. CDR3 nucleotide sequence: TGCGCCAGCAGCTTGCTTCAGGGGATAGGGGAGACCCAGTACTTC. Protein product: CASSLLQGIGETQYF.

This rearrangement joins TRBV10-3 to TRBJ1-4, with a possible D match to TRBD1 (5 bases). Germline loops: CDR1 ENHRY, CDR2 SYGVKD. V lost 2 bases, J lost 8 bases, and 15 bases lay in between. CDR3 length: 15 residues. CDR3 bases: TGTGCCATCAGTGAGACCGGGGCAAGGGAGGAAAAACTGTTTTTT. Translated: CAISETGAREEKLFF.

As DNA, the CDR3 is TGTGCCAGCAGTTTTCCAGGCAACTATAATTCACCCCTCCACTTT. This encodes CASSFPGNYNSPLHF. The chain combines TRBV28 with TRBJ1-6; D is uncertain. CDR1 and CDR2 (germline): MDHEN, SYDVKM. V was cut by 3 bases and J by 3 bases, with 9 bases left in between. There are 15 residues in the CDR3.

This clone was observed a single time. The genes are TRBV5-1 and TRBJ2-7, with D perhaps TRBD1 (6 bases). The CDR3 has 14 residues. Trimming pared 2 bases from V and 3 bases from J, leaving 12 bases between. The germline V gene has CDR1 SGHRS and CDR2 YFSETQ. CDR3 nucleotides: TGCGCCAGCAGCTTCTGGGGACAAATCTACGAGCAGTACTTC. Encoded protein: CASSFWGQIYEQYF.

This clone showed up just a few times. CDR3 sequence (DNA): TGTGCCAGCAGGGAACAGGGGGCAGGATCACCCCTCCACTTT. Translating it yields CASREQGAGSPLHF. J is TRBJ1-6 and V is TRBV11-2; 9 bases are a match to TRBD1. This CDR3 spans 14 amino acids. V shed 6 bases, J shed 10 bases, and the junction held 7 bases outside the gene matches. Per germline, CDR1 SGHAT and CDR2 FQNNGV. Supplemented by reference TRBV11-2 and TRBJ1-6, the full variable domain reads EAGVAQSPRYKIIEKRQSVAFWCNPISGHATLYWYQQILGQGPKLLIQFQNNGVVDDSQLPKDRFSAERLKGVDSTLKIQPAKLEDSAVYLCASREQGAGSPLHFGNGTRLTVT.

The chain links TRBV11-2 to TRBJ2-5; 11 nucleotides match TRBD2. The CDR3 totals 15 residues. Germline-derived CDR1 and CDR2 are SGHAT and FQNNGV. With 5 bases clipped from V and 6 bases from J, the junction kept 8 bases outside the gene matches. The CDR3 region has the DNA TGTGCCAGCAGCCCCCCGACTAGCGGGGTAAAGACCCAGTACTTC. Protein sequence: CASSPPTSGVKTQYF.

The chain couples TRBV11-2 to TRBJ2-7; possible D gene TRBD1, 5 bases. Germline V gene sequence: CDR1 SGHAT, CDR2 FQNNGV. Trimming stripped 0 bases from V and 4 bases from J, with 10 bases between. CDR3 length equals 14 residues. The CDR3 nucleotides read TGTGCCAGCAGCTTAGACGTTGACAGTTACGAGCAGTACTTC. Protein product: CASSLDVDSYEQYF. Filled out from reference TRBV11-2 and TRBJ2-7, the complete variable domain reads EAGVAQSPRYKIIEKRQSVAFWCNPISGHATLYWYQQILGQGPKLLIQFQNNGVVDDSQLPKDRFSAERLKGVDSTLKIQPAKLEDSAVYLCASSLDVDSYEQYFGPGTRLTVT.

Only a few counts were recorded for this clone. J is TRBJ1-5 and V is TRBV6-1; 7 nucleotides line up with TRBD1. The germline V gene encodes CDR1 MNHNS and CDR2 SASEGT. The CDR3 spans 15 residues. The ends lost 5 bases at V and 0 bases at J; junction bases unmatched: 4. CDR3 sequence (DNA): TGTGCCAGCAGTCCGGGACAGAATAGCAATCAGCCCCAGCATTTT. Translation gives CASSPGQNSNQPQHF.

This clone was seen just once. The chain uses TRBV11-2 and TRBJ1-1; D remains ambiguous. This CDR3 comprises 14 residues. V was clipped by 0 bases and J by 1 base, with 6 bases between them. Germline V gene lookup returns CDR1 SGHAT and CDR2 FQNNGV. This CDR3 is CASSLDPGNTEAFF. The CDR3 DNA sequence: TGTGCCAGCAGCTTAGACCCAGGGAACACTGAAGCTTTCTTT.

The rearrangement uses TRBV11-2 and TRBJ1-6; possible D gene TRBD1, 6 bases. Trimming cost V 6 bases and J 10 bases, with 16 bases left between them. CDR1 and CDR2 (germline): SGHAT, FQNNGV. The CDR3 spans 14 residues. The CDR3 region is CASRQQGAGSPLHF. CDR3 nucleotide sequence: TGTGCCAGCAGGCAACAGGGTGCGGGATCACCCCTCCACTTT.

The V call is TRBV5-1, the J call TRBJ2-1, with 9 positions matching TRBD1. The length of the CDR3 is 15 residues. Germline V CDR1 and CDR2: SGHRS, YFSETQ. V trimming: 4 bases; J trimming: 7 bases; junction bases outside the gene matches: 9. The CDR3 DNA is TGCGCCAGCAGCCCGTGGGGGGACAGGGTGAATGAGCAGTTCTTC. This codes for CASSPWGDRVNEQFF.

The chain carries TRBV7-3 and TRBJ1-3, with a weak D call TRBD1 (6 bases). The length of the CDR3 is 15 residues. V lost 4 bases to trimming and J lost 4 bases, with 14 bases between them. The germline V gene encodes CDR1 SGHTA and CDR2 FQGTGA. CDR3 sequence reads: CASSSGAGDGNTIYF. In DNA, the CDR3 is TGTGCCAGCAGCTCTGGGGCAGGGGACGGAAACACCATATATTTT.